This is a list of T cell receptor beta chains from one sample in a study of T cell responses to AZD1222 COVID-19 vaccine. Clones were sequenced by immunoSEQ multiplex PCR, and TCRdb holds only the in-frame ones, with some missing. The data show over 150,000 clones, with around 85% seen just once and about 5.5% held by the top ten. Source: peripheral blood, taken on day 0 of MenACWY control vaccination. All receptors derive from an adult in good health. The CDR3 runs from the conserved cysteine through the conserved F or W. D genes are given only for firm matches. Only some rows state a clone size, as once, few, many or a class for expanded clones.

CDR3nt: TGTGCCAGCAGCAGGGGACAGGCGGCGGATACGCAGTATTTT
CDR3aa: CASSRGQAADTQYF
d_gene: TRBD1
abundance: .
j_gene: TRBJ2-3
v_gene: TRBV3-1/TRBV3-2

CDR3nt: TGTGCCAGCCCCCATTCGAGCTCCTACAATGAGCAGTTCTTC
CDR3aa: CASPHSSSYNEQFF
d_gene: .
abundance: .
j_gene: TRBJ2-1
v_gene: TRBV2

CDR3nt: TGTGCCAGCAGTGCGGGGGGGGTTCACAATGAGCAGTTCTTC
CDR3aa: CASSAGGVHNEQFF
d_gene: TRBD2
abundance: .
j_gene: TRBJ2-1
v_gene: TRBV2

CDR3nt: TGTGCCAGCAGCTTGGAATGGCAGAACACCGGGGAGCTGTTTTTT
CDR3aa: CASSLEWQNTGELFF
d_gene: .
abundance: .
j_gene: TRBJ2-2
v_gene: TRBV5-6

CDR3nt: TGTGCCAGCAGCCCGGTCGGCAGGGCTCACTTCTACACCTTC
CDR3aa: CASSPVGRAHFYTF
d_gene: .
abundance: .
j_gene: TRBJ1-2
v_gene: TRBV7-2

CDR3nt: TGTGCCAGCAGCTTAGTCGGATCCAATCAGCCCCAGCATTTT
CDR3aa: CASSLVGSNQPQHF
d_gene: .
abundance: medium-sized
j_gene: TRBJ1-5
v_gene: TRBV7-2

CDR3nt: TGTGCCAGCAGCTTTTACCCCCCGGGCCAAGGGGGGGGAGATACGCAGTATTTT
CDR3aa: CASSFYPPGQGGGDTQYF
d_gene: .
abundance: .
j_gene: TRBJ2-3
v_gene: TRBV11-2

CDR3nt: TGTGCCAGCAGCTTAGAGTCAGGGGTTGGCTACACCTTC
CDR3aa: CASSLESGVGYTF
d_gene: .
abundance: .
j_gene: TRBJ1-2
v_gene: TRBV7-2

CDR3nt: TGTGCCAGTAGTACGACTACCCCCTCCTACGAGCAGTACTTC
CDR3aa: CASSTTTPSYEQYF
d_gene: .
abundance: .
j_gene: TRBJ2-7
v_gene: TRBV19

CDR3nt: TGCGCCAGCTCGTTGGACAGGGGGAACTCCTATAATTCACCCCTCCACTTT
CDR3aa: CASSLDRGNSYNSPLHF
d_gene: TRBD1
abundance: .
j_gene: TRBJ1-6
v_gene: TRBV10-1

CDR3nt: TGTGCCAGCAACACAGGGGTCAGTCAGCCCCAGCATTTT
CDR3aa: CASNTGVSQPQHF
d_gene: TRBD1
abundance: .
j_gene: TRBJ1-5
v_gene: TRBV12-3/TRBV12-4

CDR3nt: TGTGCCAGCAGCCAAACCACTAGCGGGTTGGGGGGCACAGATACGCAGTATTTT
CDR3aa: CASSQTTSGLGGTDTQYF
d_gene: TRBD2
abundance: .
j_gene: TRBJ2-3
v_gene: TRBV3-1/TRBV3-2

CDR3nt: TGTGCCAGTAGTATGGCGGGAACCGGGGAGCTGTTTTTT
CDR3aa: CASSMAGTGELFF
d_gene: .
abundance: .
j_gene: TRBJ2-2
v_gene: TRBV19

CDR3nt: TGTGCCAGCAGCCAAGATCAGTGGGGGTTAGGGGGTCAATACGAGCAGTACTTC
CDR3aa: CASSQDQWGLGGQYEQYF
d_gene: .
abundance: .
j_gene: TRBJ2-7
v_gene: TRBV3-1/TRBV3-2

CDR3nt: TGTGCCAGCAGGGATGGTTGGCAGACCGCCGGGACCCAGTACTTC
CDR3aa: CASRDGWQTAGTQYF
d_gene: .
abundance: .
j_gene: TRBJ2-5
v_gene: TRBV6-5

CDR3nt: TGTGCCAGCAGCCGGACTAGCGGGAGATTGCAGTACTTC
CDR3aa: CASSRTSGRLQYF
d_gene: TRBD2
abundance: .
j_gene: TRBJ2-7
v_gene: TRBV3-1/TRBV3-2

CDR3nt: TGTGCCAGCAGGGGGGATTACACCGGGGAGCTGTTTTTT
CDR3aa: CASRGDYTGELFF
d_gene: .
abundance: .
j_gene: TRBJ2-2
v_gene: TRBV2

CDR3nt: TGTGCCAGCTCACCGGTAGGCGGGACAGGGAGTTTAAAGACCCAGTACTTC
CDR3aa: CASSPVGGTGSLKTQYF
d_gene: TRBD1
abundance: .
j_gene: TRBJ2-5
v_gene: TRBV18

CDR3nt: TGTGCCAGCAGCCAGGCCCGGGACAGGCCCTACAATGAGCAGTTCTTC
CDR3aa: CASSQARDRPYNEQFF
d_gene: TRBD1
abundance: .
j_gene: TRBJ2-1
v_gene: TRBV14

CDR3nt: TGTGCCAGCAGCGGTTCACAGGGGGCATCCTATAATTCACCCCTCCACTTT
CDR3aa: CASSGSQGASYNSPLHF
d_gene: TRBD1
abundance: .
j_gene: TRBJ1-6
v_gene: TRBV5-4

CDR3nt: TGTGCCAGCAGCCAAGATGGGGCCTTACAAGAGACCCAGTACTTC
CDR3aa: CASSQDGALQETQYF
d_gene: .
abundance: .
j_gene: TRBJ2-5
v_gene: TRBV4-2

CDR3nt: TGCGCCAGCAGCCTTCGGACAGTTAGCAATCAGCCCCAGCATTTT
CDR3aa: CASSLRTVSNQPQHF
d_gene: .
abundance: .
j_gene: TRBJ1-5
v_gene: TRBV4-1

CDR3nt: TGTGCCAGCAGATCCTCCTATGAGCAGTACTTC
CDR3aa: CASRSSYEQYF
d_gene: .
abundance: .
j_gene: TRBJ2-7
v_gene: TRBV12-3/TRBV12-4

CDR3nt: TGTGCCACCGTCACCGGGACAGGGCTGGATACGCAGTATTTT
CDR3aa: CATVTGTGLDTQYF
d_gene: TRBD1
abundance: .
j_gene: TRBJ2-3
v_gene: TRBV10-3

CDR3nt: TGTGCCAGCAGTTTAAATCGGGGGTACACTGAAGCTTTCTTT
CDR3aa: CASSLNRGYTEAFF
d_gene: .
abundance: .
j_gene: TRBJ1-1
v_gene: TRBV27

CDR3nt: TGTGCCAGCAGTTCCCCCAGGGCTGTCTCACCCCTCCACTTT
CDR3aa: CASSSPRAVSPLHF
d_gene: .
abundance: .
j_gene: TRBJ1-6
v_gene: TRBV6-5

CDR3nt: TGTGCCAGCAGCTTAGATGTGGCAGTAGGGGAGCAGTACTTC
CDR3aa: CASSLDVAVGEQYF
d_gene: .
abundance: .
j_gene: TRBJ2-7
v_gene: TRBV11-2

CDR3nt: TGTGCCAGTAGTTTAGCGGGATTGAACACCGGGGAGCTGTTTTTT
CDR3aa: CASSLAGLNTGELFF
d_gene: TRBD2
abundance: .
j_gene: TRBJ2-2
v_gene: TRBV19

CDR3nt: TGTGCCAGCAGTTTATCCGGGACAGGAGTCTACGAGCAGTACTTC
CDR3aa: CASSLSGTGVYEQYF
d_gene: TRBD1
abundance: .
j_gene: TRBJ2-7
v_gene: TRBV27

CDR3nt: TGTGCCACCAGTGATCGTGGGACAGGGGGCGCGAGCACCTTC
CDR3aa: CATSDRGTGGASTF
d_gene: TRBD1
abundance: .
j_gene: TRBJ1-2
v_gene: TRBV24-1

CDR3nt: TGTGCCAGCAGCATTAGGTACCAAGAGACCCAGTACTTC
CDR3aa: CASSIRYQETQYF
d_gene: .
abundance: .
j_gene: TRBJ2-5
v_gene: TRBV11-2

CDR3nt: TGTGCCAGCAGCCGTTACCTCGATCAGCCCCAGCATTTT
CDR3aa: CASSRYLDQPQHF
d_gene: .
abundance: .
j_gene: TRBJ1-5
v_gene: TRBV3-1/TRBV3-2

CDR3nt: TGTGCCTGGACCCGGACAGGGAGTTTCCAAATTGGTGGCAATCAGCCCCAGCATTTT
CDR3aa: CAWTRTGSFQIGGNQPQHF
d_gene: TRBD1
abundance: .
j_gene: TRBJ1-5
v_gene: TRBV30

CDR3nt: TGTGCCAGCAGCCTCGGGACAGGGAATGGCTACACCTTC
CDR3aa: CASSLGTGNGYTF
d_gene: TRBD1
abundance: .
j_gene: TRBJ1-2
v_gene: TRBV7-9

CDR3nt: TGTGCCAGCAGCCCAGCCCCCCGGGCGGGGGGCCAAGAGACCCAGTACTTC
CDR3aa: CASSPAPRAGGQETQYF
d_gene: TRBD2
abundance: .
j_gene: TRBJ2-5
v_gene: TRBV3-1/TRBV3-2

CDR3nt: TGTGCCAGCAGTCGAACTAGCGGGGGATATCCCAATGAGCAGTTCTTC
CDR3aa: CASSRTSGGYPNEQFF
d_gene: TRBD2
abundance: .
j_gene: TRBJ2-1
v_gene: TRBV6-6

CDR3nt: TGTGCCAGCAGCTCGGGACAGCAGCATGAAAAACTGTTTTTT
CDR3aa: CASSSGQQHEKLFF
d_gene: TRBD1
abundance: .
j_gene: TRBJ1-4
v_gene: TRBV5-8

CDR3nt: TGTGCCAGCAGCGTAGAGGGGGCCGGGGAGCTGTTTTTT
CDR3aa: CASSVEGAGELFF
d_gene: .
abundance: .
j_gene: TRBJ2-2
v_gene: TRBV9

CDR3nt: TGTGCCAGTAGTATCGGCGGCGGGGACAATCAGCCCCAGCATTTT
CDR3aa: CASSIGGGDNQPQHF
d_gene: .
abundance: once
j_gene: TRBJ1-5
v_gene: TRBV19

CDR3nt: TGTGCCATCAGTGAGCTAGCTCAGGCCGGCACAGATACGCAGTATTTT
CDR3aa: CAISELAQAGTDTQYF
d_gene: .
abundance: .
j_gene: TRBJ2-3
v_gene: TRBV10-3

CDR3nt: TGTGCCAGCAGCGGTGACAGGAGTGCAGATACGCAGTATTTT
CDR3aa: CASSGDRSADTQYF
d_gene: .
abundance: .
j_gene: TRBJ2-3
v_gene: TRBV9

CDR3nt: TGCAGCGCCGGGGGCGTCGGAGGTGGCTACACCTTC
CDR3aa: CSAGGVGGGYTF
d_gene: .
abundance: .
j_gene: TRBJ1-2
v_gene: TRBV29-1

CDR3nt: TGTGCCAGCAGCCTTACAGGGAACACTGAAGCTTTCTTT
CDR3aa: CASSLTGNTEAFF
d_gene: .
abundance: .
j_gene: TRBJ1-1
v_gene: TRBV9

CDR3nt: TGTGCCATCACTTCCGGGGACAATTCACCCCTCCACTTT
CDR3aa: CAITSGDNSPLHF
d_gene: .
abundance: .
j_gene: TRBJ1-6
v_gene: TRBV10-3

CDR3nt: TGCGCCAGCAGCTTGGACAGGGGGTTGAATGGCTACACCTTC
CDR3aa: CASSLDRGLNGYTF
d_gene: TRBD1
abundance: .
j_gene: TRBJ1-2
v_gene: TRBV5-1

CDR3nt: TGTGCCAGCAGCTCCCTCAGGGGGTTACGAGAGACCCAGTACTTC
CDR3aa: CASSSLRGLRETQYF
d_gene: TRBD1
abundance: .
j_gene: TRBJ2-5
v_gene: TRBV11-2

CDR3nt: TGCGCCAGCAGCCAAGATTCAATCCGATTGGGTGAGCAGTTCTTC
CDR3aa: CASSQDSIRLGEQFF
d_gene: .
abundance: .
j_gene: TRBJ2-1
v_gene: TRBV4-3

CDR3nt: TGTGCCACCAGCAGAGATTCCTTGGATGAGCAGTTCTTC
CDR3aa: CATSRDSLDEQFF
d_gene: .
abundance: .
j_gene: TRBJ2-1
v_gene: TRBV15

CDR3nt: TGTGCCAGCTCACCACCGAACAGGGCGGGTGGCTACACCTTC
CDR3aa: CASSPPNRAGGYTF
d_gene: .
abundance: .
j_gene: TRBJ1-2
v_gene: TRBV18

CDR3nt: TGTGCCAGCAGCCTCCAGGGGCCCGGGAGGACTGAAGCTTTCTTT
CDR3aa: CASSLQGPGRTEAFF
d_gene: .
abundance: .
j_gene: TRBJ1-1
v_gene: TRBV6-5

CDR3nt: TGTGCCAGCAGTCAAACAGGGGCCACTGAAGCTTTCTTT
CDR3aa: CASSQTGATEAFF
d_gene: TRBD1
abundance: .
j_gene: TRBJ1-1
v_gene: TRBV9

CDR3nt: TGTGCCAGCAGCTTCGCGGGAGGAGAAGAGACCCAGTACTTC
CDR3aa: CASSFAGGEETQYF
d_gene: TRBD2
abundance: .
j_gene: TRBJ2-5
v_gene: TRBV11-2

CDR3nt: TGTGCCAGTAGTATACGGGAACAGGGTAACAATGAGCAGTTCTTC
CDR3aa: CASSIREQGNNEQFF
d_gene: .
abundance: .
j_gene: TRBJ2-1
v_gene: TRBV19

CDR3nt: TGTGCCAGCAGCGAGGGAGTCTCCTACAATGAGCAGTTCTTC
CDR3aa: CASSEGVSYNEQFF
d_gene: .
abundance: .
j_gene: TRBJ2-1
v_gene: TRBV2

CDR3nt: TGTGCCAGCAGCCAATTACCGGCAGAAGCTTTCTTT
CDR3aa: CASSQLPAEAFF
d_gene: .
abundance: .
j_gene: TRBJ1-1
v_gene: TRBV16